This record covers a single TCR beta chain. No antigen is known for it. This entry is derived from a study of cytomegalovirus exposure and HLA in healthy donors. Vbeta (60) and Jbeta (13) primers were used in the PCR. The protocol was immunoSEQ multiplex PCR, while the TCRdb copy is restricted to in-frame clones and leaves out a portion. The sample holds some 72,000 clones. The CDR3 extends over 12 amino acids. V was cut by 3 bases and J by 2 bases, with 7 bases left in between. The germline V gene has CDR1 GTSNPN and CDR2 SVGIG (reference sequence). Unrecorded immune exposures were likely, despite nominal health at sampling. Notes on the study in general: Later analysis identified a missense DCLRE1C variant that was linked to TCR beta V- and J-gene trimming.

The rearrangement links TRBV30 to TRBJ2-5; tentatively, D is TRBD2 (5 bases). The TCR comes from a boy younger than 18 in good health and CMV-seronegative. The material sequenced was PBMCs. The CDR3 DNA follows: TGTGCCTGGAGCGGCGGGCAAGAGACCCAGTACTTC. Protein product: CAWSGGQETQYF.